This T cell receptor (beta chain) was captured in a study of graft-versus-host responses after intestinal transplantation. Generated by immunoSEQ multiplex PCR, the TCRdb table keeps only in-frame clones and is missing some. The sample lists tens of thousands of clones; roughly four fifths were seen once. From germline, CDR1 is SEHNR and CDR2 FQNEAQ (reference sequence). Deletions cut 4 bases from V and 3 bases from J, with 12 bases between. The CDR3 runs to 14 residues. The gene calls are TRBV7-9 and TRBJ1-2; no reliable D call. The starting material was PBMCs, obtained about 1,000 days after transplant. This TCR derives from a human patient who received an intestinal transplant, so some T cells may come from the graft donor. CDR3 amino acids: CASSSTDNDYGYTF. The CDR3, as DNA: TGTGCCAGCAGCTCGACCGATAACGACTATGGCTACACCTTC.